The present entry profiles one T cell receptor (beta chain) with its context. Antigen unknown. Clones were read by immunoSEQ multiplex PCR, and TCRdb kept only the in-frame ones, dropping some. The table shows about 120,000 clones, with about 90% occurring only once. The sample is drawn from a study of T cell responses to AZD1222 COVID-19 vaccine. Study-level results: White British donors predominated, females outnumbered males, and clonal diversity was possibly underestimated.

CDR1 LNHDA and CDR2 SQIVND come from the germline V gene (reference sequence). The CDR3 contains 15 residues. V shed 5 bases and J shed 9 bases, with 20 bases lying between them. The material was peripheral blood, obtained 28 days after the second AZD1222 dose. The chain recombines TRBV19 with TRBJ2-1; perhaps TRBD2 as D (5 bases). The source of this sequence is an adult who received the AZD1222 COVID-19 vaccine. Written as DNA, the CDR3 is TGTGCCAGTAGTCCCAGCGAGACCCACGCGGGTGAGCAGTTCTTC. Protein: CASSPSETHAGEQFF.